This TCR beta chain was identified in a study of T cell responses to AZD1222 COVID-19 vaccine. Study outcomes and limitations: The donors showed a predominance of white British ancestry and of females, with possible underestimation of clonal diversity.

Measured with immunoSEQ multiplex PCR; TCRdb has only the in-frame clones, and not every one. The sample holds roughly 100,000 clones; around 76% are singletons and the top ten take approximately 5%. In regard to this clone: Its antigen is not known.

Per germline, CDR1 SGHTA and CDR2 FQGNSA. The CDR3 sequence is 15 residues long. V lost 5 bases, J lost 5 bases, and 10 bases stayed unmatched. The specimen was peripheral blood, collected on day 0 of AZD1222 vaccination. The receptor was derived from an adult in good health. The chain has TRBV7-2 and TRBJ1-2; 8 nucleotides line up with TRBD1. The CDR3 protein is CASSPGTGDYYGYTF. In nucleotides, the CDR3 is TGTGCCAGCAGCCCCGGGACAGGCGATTATTATGGCTACACCTTC.